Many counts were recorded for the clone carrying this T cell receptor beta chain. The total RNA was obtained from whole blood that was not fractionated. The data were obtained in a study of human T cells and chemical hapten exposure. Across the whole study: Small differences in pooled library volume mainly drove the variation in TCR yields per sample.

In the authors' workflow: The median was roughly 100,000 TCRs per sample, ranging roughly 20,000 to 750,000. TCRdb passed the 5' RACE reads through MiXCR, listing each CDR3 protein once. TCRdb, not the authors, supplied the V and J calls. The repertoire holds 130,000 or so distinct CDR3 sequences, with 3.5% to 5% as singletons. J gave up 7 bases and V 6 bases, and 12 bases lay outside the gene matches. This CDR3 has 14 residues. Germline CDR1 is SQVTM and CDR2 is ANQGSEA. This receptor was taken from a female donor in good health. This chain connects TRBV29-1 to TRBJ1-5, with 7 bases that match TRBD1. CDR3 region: CSVQYPGGEQPQHF. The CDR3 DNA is TGCAGCGTACAATACCCAGGGGGAGAACAGCCCCAGCATTTT.